This T cell receptor beta chain is from a study of shared clonotypes between healthy human individuals. Overall study results and limits: Represented diversity, genetic and exposure-history alike, was limited by few donors. Sampling was confined to blood; repertoires within tissues likely differ.

Germline values: CDR1 MNHEY, CDR2 SVGAGI. V lost 0 bases to trimming and J lost 7 bases; unmatched junction nucleotides: 3. The CDR3 has 15 residues. About this clone: The target antigen is unknown.

The test was conducted at deep level. TCRdb keeps only in-frame clones here, not all; method: immunoSEQ multiplex PCR. This table holds roughly 2.1 million clones, about 92% found once. Only CD45RO-negative cells positively selected for CCR7 counted as naive CD8 cells, so terminally differentiated effector memory CD45RA+ cells were excluded. The sequence was obtained from a man younger than 35 in good health. Some clones in this sample may be carry-over from other donors' samples. V is TRBV6-5 and J is TRBJ1-4; 9 nucleotides agree with TRBD1. Sequenced input: naive CD8+ T cells from PBMCs. Here the CDR3 DNA reads TGTGCCAGCAGTTACTCCGACAGGGGGATTGAAAAACTGTTTTTT. Its translation: CASSYSDRGIEKLFF.